The sequence of this TCR beta chain was determined in a study of cytomegalovirus exposure and HLA in healthy donors. The study drew the donors from its roughly 120-subject validation cohort, separate from the approximately 690-subject first cohort. This clone occurred a few times. Profiled with immunoSEQ multiplex PCR; TCRdb holds only in-frame clones, not every one. The sample records about 240,000 clones, approximately 90% being singletons. Trimming removed 6 bases from V and 5 bases from J, with 10 bases in between. The CDR3 is 11 residues long. CDR1 DFQATT and CDR2 SNEGSKA come from the germline V gene (reference sequence).

The TCR was taken from a man younger than 35 in good health and CMV-seronegative. The sequenced sample was PBMCs. The V and J genes are TRBV20-1 and TRBJ1-2, with D hard to call. The CDR3, as DNA: TGCAGTGCACCGGGTGGGTATGGCTACACCTTC. This encodes CSAPGGYGYTF.